Following are 21 T cell receptor beta chains from one sample sequenced in a study of T cell clones after liver transplantation (dated by TCRdb to about 2019). Their antigen targets remain unknown. Alloreactive TCRbeta sequences were defined by sequencing the proliferating CFSE-low cells from the MLR. Preparation of the library involved the immunoSEQ multiplex PCR assay. Held by TCRdb, this immuneACCESS table contains in-frame sequences only and omits some clones. Under half of the omission traces to an unresolved V gene where checked; the cause of the rest is unknown. This sample gives thousands of clones in total; around 30% of them show up just once. 5.2% of the sample comes from the top ten. The sequenced sample was CD4+ T cells from cultured PBMCs. These receptors originate from a human patient who received a liver transplant. Some T cells may be donor cells from the graft after a transplant.

The gene calls are TRBV28 and TRBJ2-7, with TRBD2 identical over 7 bases. This CDR3 comprises 13 residues. V shed 3 bases and J 5 bases; nucleotides not matched to a gene: 4. Germline CDR1 is MDHEN and CDR2 is SYDVKM. In DNA form, the CDR3 reads TGTGCCAGCAGTTTTGGCGGGAGTAACGAGCAGTACTTC. Translating gives CASSFGGSNEQYF.

This clone counts as medium-sized. This chain uses TRBV27 with TRBJ2-7, with D perhaps TRBD2 (5 bases). From germline, CDR1 is MNHEY and CDR2 SMNVEV (reference sequence). The germline V and J ends were trimmed by 5 bases and 0 bases, with 14 bases remaining between them. This CDR3 is 15 amino acids long. In nucleotides, the CDR3 is TGTGCCAGCAGTCCAATAGGGCGGGCCTCCTACGAGCAGTACTTC. Translating it yields CASSPIGRASYEQYF.

The table lists this clone with a few counts. J is TRBJ2-5 and V is TRBV6-6, with a tentative D call TRBD2 (6 bases). CDR1 is MNHNY, CDR2 SVGAGI, per germline (reference sequence). Trimming cost V 8 bases and J 1 base, with 14 bases left between them. The CDR3 has 14 residues. Here the CDR3 DNA reads TGTGCCAGCGAAAGCGGGCAAATCCAAGAGACCCAGTACTTC. Translating it yields CASESGQIQETQYF.

By its share, this clone is medium-sized. This sequence joins TRBV28 and TRBJ2-7; 9 bases are shared with TRBD1. The CDR3 covers 15 residues. V dropped 4 bases and J dropped 2; count of bases not matched to a gene: 6. The germline V gene has CDR1 MDHEN and CDR2 SYDVKM. The CDR3 region has the DNA TGTGCCAGCAGTTCCCGGGACAGGGTCCCCTACGAGCAGTACTTC. Its protein is CASSSRDRVPYEQYF.

V usage is TRBV5-1 and J usage is TRBJ2-7; the match to TRBD2 covers 11 bases. V shed 5 bases and J 5 bases; nucleotides not matched to a gene: 6. Germline V CDR1 and CDR2: SGHRS, YFSETQ. This CDR3 contains 14 residues. CDR3 protein: CASRLTSGSHEQYF. As DNA, the CDR3 is TGCGCCAGCAGACTAACTAGCGGGAGCCACGAGCAGTACTTC.

Concerning this clone: One base away lies a much larger clone, so this may be a sequencing read error. The chain is built from TRBV5-4 and TRBJ1-1; 10 nucleotides align to TRBD1. From germline, CDR1 is SGHNT and CDR2 YYREEE (reference sequence). The V and J ends lost 2 bases and 11 bases, in that order; junction bases with no gene match: 18. The CDR3 runs to 17 residues. In DNA form, the CDR3 reads TGTGCCAGCAGCTTTTACCCGACCCGGGACAGGGGCGCGTCTGCTTTCTTT. Its protein product is CASSFYPTRDRGASAFF.

The chain carries TRBV7-3 and TRBJ2-7, with 11 bases aligning to TRBD2. Germline V gives CDR1 SGHTA, CDR2 FQGTGA. V lost 3 bases to trimming and J lost 4 bases; unmatched junction nucleotides: 11. The CDR3 totals 17 residues. The CDR3 loop is CASSFKPLGLAEYEQYF. The CDR3 nucleotides are TGTGCCAGCAGCTTTAAACCCCTGGGACTAGCGGAATACGAGCAGTACTTC. Based on the CDR3 plus reference TRBV7-3 and TRBJ2-7, the full variable domain is GAGVSQTPSNKVTEKGKYVELRCDPISGHTALYWYRQSLGQGPEFLIYFQGTGAADDSGLPNDRFFAVRPEGSVSTLKIQRTERGDSAVYLCASSFKPLGLAEYEQYFGPGTRLTVT.

This clone turned up a few times. The chain couples TRBV27 to TRBJ1-3; no clear D gene. Germline V lookup: CDR1 MNHEY, CDR2 SMNVEV (reference sequence). V lost 4 bases, J lost 0 bases, and 4 bases lay in between. The CDR3 consists of 13 residues. In nucleotides, the CDR3 is TGTGCCAGCAGTTCCCACTCTGGAAACACCATATATTTT. Its protein product is CASSSHSGNTIYF.

The gene calls are TRBV7-9 and TRBJ2-3; perhaps TRBD2 as D (6 bases). CDR3 length: 15 residues. Per germline, CDR1 SEHNR and CDR2 FQNEAQ (reference sequence). V lost 6 bases to trimming and J lost 5 bases, with 18 bases between them. DNA of the CDR3: TGTGCCAGCAGTCTCGGGACGATGGGAGGAGATACGCAGTATTTT. Translating gives CASSLGTMGGDTQYF.

This clone is large in the sample. Given the absence of the conserved phenylalanine or tryptophan at the CDR3 end, a read error is likely. The DNA is left out, because the CDR3 cannot be placed on it with certainty; the CDR3 is given as TCRdb lists it. The CDR3 region is CASSPSLN. The chain carries TRBV19 and TRBJ2-7. The V gene's germline CDR1 is LNHDA and CDR2 SQIVND (reference sequence). The CDR3 is 8 residues long, ends included.

Points on this clone: A read error is the likely source, as a far larger clone sits one nucleotide away. This chain joins TRBV7-2 and TRBJ2-7, with TRBD2 matching over 7 bases. The germline V gene encodes CDR1 SGHTA and CDR2 FQGNSA. The CDR3 is 14 residues long. Trimming took 8 bases from V and 1 from J; bases not matched to a gene: 8. This CDR3 is CASGSPGRSYEQYF. The CDR3 region has the DNA TGTGCCAGCGGCTCCCCCGGGAGGTCCTACGAGCAGTACTTC.

The chain combines TRBV27 with TRBJ2-7; possible D gene TRBD1, 6 bases. The CDR3 extends over 18 amino acids. Germline V CDR1 and CDR2: MNHEY, SMNVEV (reference sequence). Trimming stripped 6 bases from V and 0 bases from J, with 24 bases between. CDR3 amino acids: CASRGRGMGYYSSYEQYF. The CDR3, as DNA: TGTGCCAGCAGGGGTAGGGGGATGGGTTACTACAGCTCCTACGAGCAGTACTTC.

This clone was counted a few times. The chain employs TRBV5-4 and TRBJ1-6; 7 positions match TRBD1. CDR3 length: 14 residues. Losses at the gene ends were 4 bases for V and 10 bases for J; bases not matched to a gene: 8. The germline CDR1 and CDR2 sequences are SGHNT and YYREEE (reference sequence). The CDR3 bases are TGTGCCAGCAGCGCCCGGGACAGACGATCACCCCTCCACTTT. It specifies CASSARDRRSPLHF.

This clone was recorded a few times. The chain carries TRBV29-1 and TRBJ2-1; D is unresolved. V was trimmed by 4 bases and J by 6 bases, leaving 10 bases between them. The length of the CDR3 is 12 residues. Germline values: CDR1 SQVTM, CDR2 ANQGSEA. The CDR3 protein is CSVAQSFNEQFF. Here the CDR3 DNA reads TGCAGCGTTGCCCAGAGTTTCAATGAGCAGTTCTTC.

In the case of this clone: A much larger clone lies a single base off, so this may be a read error. The rearrangement links TRBV28 to TRBJ1-2, with 7 bases aligning to TRBD1. The CDR3 length is 12 residues. V shed 10 bases, J shed 8 bases, and the junction held 10 bases outside the gene matches. CDR1 and CDR2 (germline): MDHEN, SYDVKM. The CDR3 reads CATQGGLDGYTF. The CDR3 coding sequence is TGTGCCACCCAGGGGGGATTGGACGGCTACACCTTC.

A single count supports this clone. V gene TRBV11-3 combines with J gene TRBJ2-2; 10 positions match TRBD1. The CDR3 is made up of 14 amino acids. J gave up 7 bases and V 5 bases, and 4 bases lay outside the gene matches. CDR1 and CDR2 from the germline V gene are SGHNT and YENEEA. CDR3 sequence reads: CASSPGQGYGELFF. CDR3 DNA sequence: TGTGCCAGCAGCCCGGGACAGGGGTACGGGGAGCTGTTTTTT.

This clone was found a few times. The chain employs TRBV29-1 and TRBJ2-7; 9 nucleotides line up with TRBD1. Germline V gives CDR1 SQVTM, CDR2 ANQGSEA. The V and J ends lost 5 bases and 1 base, in that order; junction bases with no gene match: 6. The CDR3 runs 14 residues. The CDR3 DNA reads TGCAGCGTTTGTCGGGGACAGGGATCCTACGAGCAGTACTTC. It encodes CSVCRGQGSYEQYF.

This chain uses TRBV6-8 with TRBJ1-2, with D uncertain. V was pared by 5 bases and J by 6 bases, with 7 bases between. The CDR3 consists of 11 residues. Germline V gives CDR1 MNHGY, CDR2 SAAAGT. The CDR3: CASSIGNGYTF. The CDR3 DNA reads TGTGCCAGCAGTATAGGGAATGGCTACACCTTC.

This clone was observed a handful of times. The gene calls are TRBV19 and TRBJ2-7, with 7 bases lining up with TRBD1. The trim removed 6 bases at V and 0 bases at J, leaving 5 bases unmatched. The germline gives CDR1 LNHDA, CDR2 SQIVND (reference sequence). The CDR3 contains 14 residues. CDR3 in DNA: TGTGCCAGTAGACCACAGGGGACCTCCTACGAGCAGTACTTC. It codes for CASRPQGTSYEQYF.

The chain links TRBV7-3 to TRBJ1-2; 10 positions agree with TRBD1. The CDR3 consists of 13 residues. CDR1 is SGHTA and CDR2 is FQGTGA in the germline V gene. Unmatched junction bases numbered 2, after V lost 3 bases and J lost 7 bases. Here the CDR3 DNA reads TGTGCCAGCAGCTTGGGACAGGGGCTTGGCTACACCTTC. Protein: CASSLGQGLGYTF.

This clone turned up a few times. The sample holds other DNA sequences that translate to the same CDR3. This chain uses TRBV7-6 with TRBJ2-5; D remains ambiguous. Germline values: CDR1 SGHVS, CDR2 FNYEAQ. V was pared by 0 bases and J by 5 bases, with 1 base between. The CDR3 is 11 residues long. DNA for the CDR3: TGTGCCAGCAGCTTAGCGGAGACCCAGTACTTC. It translates to CASSLAETQYF.